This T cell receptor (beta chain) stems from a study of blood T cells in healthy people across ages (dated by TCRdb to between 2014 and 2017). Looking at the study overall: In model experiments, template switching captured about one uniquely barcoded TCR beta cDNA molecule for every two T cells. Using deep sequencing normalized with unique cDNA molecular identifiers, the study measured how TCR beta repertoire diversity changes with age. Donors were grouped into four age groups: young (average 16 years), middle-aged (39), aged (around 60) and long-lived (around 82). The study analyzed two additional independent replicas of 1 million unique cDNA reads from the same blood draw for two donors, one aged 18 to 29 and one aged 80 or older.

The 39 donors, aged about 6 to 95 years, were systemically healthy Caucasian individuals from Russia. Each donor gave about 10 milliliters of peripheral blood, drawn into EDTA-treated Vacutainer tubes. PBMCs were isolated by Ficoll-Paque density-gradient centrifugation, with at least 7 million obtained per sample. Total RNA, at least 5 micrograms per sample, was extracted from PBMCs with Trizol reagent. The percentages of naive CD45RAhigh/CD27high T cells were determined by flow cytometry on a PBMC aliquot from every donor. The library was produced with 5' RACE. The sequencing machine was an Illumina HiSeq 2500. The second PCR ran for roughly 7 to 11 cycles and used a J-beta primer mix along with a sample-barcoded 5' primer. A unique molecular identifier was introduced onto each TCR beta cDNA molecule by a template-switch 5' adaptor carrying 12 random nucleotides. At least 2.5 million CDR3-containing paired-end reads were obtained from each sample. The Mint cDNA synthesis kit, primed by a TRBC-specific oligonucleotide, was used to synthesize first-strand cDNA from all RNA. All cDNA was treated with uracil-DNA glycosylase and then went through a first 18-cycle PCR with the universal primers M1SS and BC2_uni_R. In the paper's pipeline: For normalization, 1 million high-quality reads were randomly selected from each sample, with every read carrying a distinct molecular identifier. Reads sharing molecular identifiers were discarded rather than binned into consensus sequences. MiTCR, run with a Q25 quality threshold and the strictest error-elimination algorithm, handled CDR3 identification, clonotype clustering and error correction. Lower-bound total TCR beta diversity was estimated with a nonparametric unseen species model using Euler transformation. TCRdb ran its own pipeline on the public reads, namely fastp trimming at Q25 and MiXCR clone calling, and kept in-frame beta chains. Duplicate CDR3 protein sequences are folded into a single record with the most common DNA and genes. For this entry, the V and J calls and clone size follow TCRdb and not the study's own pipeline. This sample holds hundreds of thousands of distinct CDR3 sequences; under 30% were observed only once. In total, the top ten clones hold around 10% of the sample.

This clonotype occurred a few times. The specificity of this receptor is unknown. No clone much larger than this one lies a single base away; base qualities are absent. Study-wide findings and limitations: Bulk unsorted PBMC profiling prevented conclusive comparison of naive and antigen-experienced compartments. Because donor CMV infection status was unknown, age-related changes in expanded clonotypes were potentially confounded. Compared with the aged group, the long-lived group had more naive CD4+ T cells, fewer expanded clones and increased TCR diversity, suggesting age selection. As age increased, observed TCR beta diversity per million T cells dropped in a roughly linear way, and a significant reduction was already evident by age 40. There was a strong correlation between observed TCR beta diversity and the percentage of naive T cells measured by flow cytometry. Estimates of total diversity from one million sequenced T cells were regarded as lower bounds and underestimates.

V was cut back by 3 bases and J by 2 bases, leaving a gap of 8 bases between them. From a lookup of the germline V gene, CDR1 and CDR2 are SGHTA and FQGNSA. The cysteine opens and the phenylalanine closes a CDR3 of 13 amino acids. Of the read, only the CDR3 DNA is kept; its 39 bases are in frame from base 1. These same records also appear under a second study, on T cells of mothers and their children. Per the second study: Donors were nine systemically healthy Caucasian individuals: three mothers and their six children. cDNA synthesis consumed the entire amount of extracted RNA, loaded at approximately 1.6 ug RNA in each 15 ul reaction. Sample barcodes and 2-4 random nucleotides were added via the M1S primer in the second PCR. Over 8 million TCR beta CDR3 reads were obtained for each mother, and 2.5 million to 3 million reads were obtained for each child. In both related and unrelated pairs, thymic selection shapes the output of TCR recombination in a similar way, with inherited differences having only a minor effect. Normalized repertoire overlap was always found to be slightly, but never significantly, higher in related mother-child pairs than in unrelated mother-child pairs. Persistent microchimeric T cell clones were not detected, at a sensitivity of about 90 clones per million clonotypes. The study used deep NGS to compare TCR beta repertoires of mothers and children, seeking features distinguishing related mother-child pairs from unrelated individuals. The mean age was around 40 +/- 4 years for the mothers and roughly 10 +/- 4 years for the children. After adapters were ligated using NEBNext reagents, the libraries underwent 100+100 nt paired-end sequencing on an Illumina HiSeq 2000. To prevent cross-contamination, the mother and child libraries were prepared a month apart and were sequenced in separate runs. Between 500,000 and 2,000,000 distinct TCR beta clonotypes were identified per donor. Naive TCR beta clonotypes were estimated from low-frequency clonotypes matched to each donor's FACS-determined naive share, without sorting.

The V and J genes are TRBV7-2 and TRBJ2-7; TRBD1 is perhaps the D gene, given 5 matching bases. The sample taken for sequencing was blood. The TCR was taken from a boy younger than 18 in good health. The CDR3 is CASSFQGTYEQYF. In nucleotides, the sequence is TGTGCCAGCAGCTTTCAGGGAACCTACGAGCAGTACTTC.